This T cell receptor beta chain was captured in a study of blood T cells in healthy people across ages (dated by TCRdb to the mid-2010s). A note on the overall study: In model experiments, template switching captured roughly one uniquely barcoded TCR beta cDNA molecule for every two T cells. Using deep sequencing normalized with unique cDNA molecular identifiers, the study measured how TCR beta repertoire diversity changes with age. The donors were divided into four age groups: young (average roughly 17 years), middle-aged (about 40), aged (about 56) and long-lived (roughly 82). To avoid experimental bias, donors of different ages were distributed randomly across sequencing lanes. The study analyzed two additional independent replicas of 1 million unique cDNA reads from the same blood draw for two donors, one aged 18 to 30 and one aged 80 or older. Study-wide findings and limitations: There was a strong correlation between observed TCR beta diversity and the percentage of naive T cells measured by flow cytometry. Compared with the aged group, the long-lived group had more naive CD4+ T cells, fewer expanded clones and increased TCR diversity, a pattern suggesting age selection. Conclusive comparison of naive and antigen-experienced compartments was prevented by the profiling of bulk unsorted PBMCs. Because the CMV infection status of the donors was unknown, age-related changes in expanded clonotypes may potentially have been confounded. Estimates of total diversity based on one million sequenced T cells were considered lower bounds and underestimates. Observed TCR beta diversity per million T cells fell roughly linearly with age, and a significant reduction was already apparent by age approximately 41.

Its CDR3 holds 16 amino acids, cysteine through phenylalanine. CDR3 DNA is the only sequence kept; it has 48 bases, read in frame from the first base. The germline ends are 13 bases apart after V is trimmed by 3 bases and J by 1 base. The germline V gene specifies MDHEN as CDR1 and SYDVKM as CDR2. A note on this clonotype: It lacks a known antigen. No qualities accompany the bases; no much larger clone lies one base away.

Libraries came from 5' RACE. Sequencing instrument: Illumina HiSeq 2500. The second PCR ran for roughly 7 to 11 cycles and used a J-beta primer mix along with a sample-barcoded 5' primer. A unique molecular identifier was introduced onto each TCR beta cDNA molecule by a template-switch 5' adaptor carrying 12 random nucleotides. At least 2.5 million CDR3-containing paired-end reads were obtained from each sample. All of the RNA was converted into first-strand cDNA using the Mint cDNA synthesis kit, with a TRBC-specific oligonucleotide serving as the primer. Following uracil-DNA glycosylase treatment, all cDNA underwent a first 18-cycle PCR with the universal primers M1SS and BC2_uni_R. Per the original workflow: For normalization, 1 million high-quality reads were randomly selected from each sample, with every read carrying a distinct molecular identifier. Instead of being binned into consensus sequences, reads that shared molecular identifiers were thrown out. MiTCR, run with a Q25 quality threshold and the strictest error-elimination algorithm, handled CDR3 identification, clonotype clustering and error correction. A nonparametric unseen species model with Euler transformation was used to estimate a lower bound on total TCR beta diversity. Using fastp trimming at Q25 and MiXCR clonotype assembly, TCRdb reanalyzed the public sequencing data and kept in-frame beta chains. Every distinct CDR3 protein forms one entry, paired with its most common genes and DNA. TCRdb, not the authors, supplied the V and J calls. The sample data list about 780,000 distinct CDR3 sequences, and 35% to 60% of these were observed just once. Around 18% of the sample rests with the top ten.

Donors were 30 to 45 systemically healthy Caucasian individuals from Russia aged roughly 6 to 90 years. Roughly 10 milliliters of peripheral blood were drawn from each donor into EDTA-treated Vacutainer tubes. PBMCs were isolated by Ficoll-Paque density-gradient centrifugation, with at least 7 million obtained per sample. Total RNA, at least 6 micrograms per sample, was extracted from PBMCs with Trizol reagent. Naive CD45RAhigh/CD27high T cell percentages were measured by flow cytometry on a PBMC aliquot from every donor. The specimen was blood. Recombination joined TRBV28 with TRBJ2-1; the D segment could be TRBD2, given 6 matching bases. The sequence came from a man at least 80 years old in good health. The CDR3 in this case is CASSLPSAGSYNEQFF. The nucleotides are TGTGCCAGCAGTTTGCCCTCGGCGGGATCCTACAATGAGCAGTTCTTC.